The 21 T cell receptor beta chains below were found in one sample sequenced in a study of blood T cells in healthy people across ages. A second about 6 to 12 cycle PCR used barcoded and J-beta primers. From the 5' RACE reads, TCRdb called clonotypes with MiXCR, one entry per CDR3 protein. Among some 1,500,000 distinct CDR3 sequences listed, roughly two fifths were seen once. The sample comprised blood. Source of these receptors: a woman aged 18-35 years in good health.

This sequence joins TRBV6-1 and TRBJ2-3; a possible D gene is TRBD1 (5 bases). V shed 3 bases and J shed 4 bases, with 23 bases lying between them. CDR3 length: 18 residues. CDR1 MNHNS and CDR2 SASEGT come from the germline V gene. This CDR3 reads CASSDWFFGAAGADTQYF. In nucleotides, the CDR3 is TGTGCCAGCAGTGATTGGTTTTTTGGGGCAGCTGGCGCAGATACGCAGTATTTT.

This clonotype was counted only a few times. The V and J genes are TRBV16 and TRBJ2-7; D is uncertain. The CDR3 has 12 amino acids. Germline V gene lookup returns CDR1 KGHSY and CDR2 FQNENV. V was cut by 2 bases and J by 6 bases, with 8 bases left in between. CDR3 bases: TGTGCCAGCAGCCAAAGTTTTACCGAGCAGTACTTC. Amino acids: CASSQSFTEQYF.

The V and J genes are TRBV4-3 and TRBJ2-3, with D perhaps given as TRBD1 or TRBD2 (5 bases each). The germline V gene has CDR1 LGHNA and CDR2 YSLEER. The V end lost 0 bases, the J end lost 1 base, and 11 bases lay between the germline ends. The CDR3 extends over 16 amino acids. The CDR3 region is CASSQDLWDGTDTQYF. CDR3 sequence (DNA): TGCGCCAGCAGCCAAGATCTATGGGACGGCACAGATACGCAGTATTTT.

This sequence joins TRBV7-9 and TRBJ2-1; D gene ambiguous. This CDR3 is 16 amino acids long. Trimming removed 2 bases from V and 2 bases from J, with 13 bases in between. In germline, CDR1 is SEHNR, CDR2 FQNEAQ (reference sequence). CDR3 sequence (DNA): TGTGCCAGCAGCTTATTCGTCCAATTCCCCTACAATGAGCAGTTCTTC. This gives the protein CASSLFVQFPYNEQFF.

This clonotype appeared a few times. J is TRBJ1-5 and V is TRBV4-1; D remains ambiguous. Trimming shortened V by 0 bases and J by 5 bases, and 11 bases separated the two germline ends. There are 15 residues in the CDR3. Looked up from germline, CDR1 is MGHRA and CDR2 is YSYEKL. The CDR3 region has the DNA TGCGCCAGCAGCCAAGATTATTTGAAGGATCAGCCCCAGCATTTT. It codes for CASSQDYLKDQPQHF.

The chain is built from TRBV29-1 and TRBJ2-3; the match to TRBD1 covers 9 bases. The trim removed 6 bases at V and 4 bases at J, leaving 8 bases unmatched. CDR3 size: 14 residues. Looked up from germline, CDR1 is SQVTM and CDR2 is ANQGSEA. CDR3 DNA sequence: TGCAGCGTCAAACAGGGGGCAGGTTCAGATACGCAGTATTTT. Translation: CSVKQGAGSDTQYF.

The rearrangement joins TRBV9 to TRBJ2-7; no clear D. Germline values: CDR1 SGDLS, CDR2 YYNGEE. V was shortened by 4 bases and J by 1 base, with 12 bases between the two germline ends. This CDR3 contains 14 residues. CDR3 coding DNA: TGTGCCAGCAGCCCGAGGACCTTATCCTACGAGCAGTACTTC. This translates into CASSPRTLSYEQYF.

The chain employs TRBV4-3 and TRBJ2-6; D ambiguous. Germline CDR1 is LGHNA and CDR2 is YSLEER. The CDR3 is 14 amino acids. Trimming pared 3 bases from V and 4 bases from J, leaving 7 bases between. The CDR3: CASSQILGANVLTF. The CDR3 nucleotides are TGCGCCAGCAGCCAGATCCTAGGGGCCAACGTCCTGACTTTC.

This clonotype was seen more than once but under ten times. In DNA form, the CDR3 reads TGTGCCTGGAGTAAAGACCGGGCCTCAAATAGCAATCAGCCCCAGCATTTT. Its translation is CAWSKDRASNSNQPQHF. The rearrangement links TRBV30 to TRBJ1-5, with no clear D. CDR1 GTSNPN and CDR2 SVGIG come from the germline V gene (reference sequence). V was shortened by 2 bases and J by 0 bases, with 17 bases between the two germline ends. This CDR3 comprises 17 residues.

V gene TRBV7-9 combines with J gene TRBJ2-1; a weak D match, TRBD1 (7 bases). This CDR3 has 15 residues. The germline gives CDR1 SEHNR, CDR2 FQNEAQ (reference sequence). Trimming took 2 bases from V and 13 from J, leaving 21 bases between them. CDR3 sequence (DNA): TGTGCCAGCAGCTTATTTCCCGACAGGGAGGTTAAACAGTTCTTC. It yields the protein CASSLFPDREVKQFF.

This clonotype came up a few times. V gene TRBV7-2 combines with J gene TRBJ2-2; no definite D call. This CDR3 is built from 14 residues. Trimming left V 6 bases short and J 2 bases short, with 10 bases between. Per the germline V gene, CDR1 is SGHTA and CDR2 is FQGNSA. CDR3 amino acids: CASRLGSNTGELFF. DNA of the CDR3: TGTGCCAGCAGGCTAGGGTCTAACACCGGGGAGCTGTTTTTT.

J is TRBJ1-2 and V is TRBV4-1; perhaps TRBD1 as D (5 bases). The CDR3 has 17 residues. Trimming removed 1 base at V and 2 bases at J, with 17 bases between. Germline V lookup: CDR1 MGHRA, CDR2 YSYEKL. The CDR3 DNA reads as TGCGCCAGCAGCCAAGTCATTGGGACGCGGAGAAACTATGGCTACACCTTC. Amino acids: CASSQVIGTRRNYGYTF.

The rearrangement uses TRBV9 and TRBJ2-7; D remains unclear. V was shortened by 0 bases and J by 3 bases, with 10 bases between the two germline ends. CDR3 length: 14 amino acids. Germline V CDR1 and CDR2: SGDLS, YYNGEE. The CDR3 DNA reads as TGTGCCAGCAGCGTAGCCTTGGAGAGCTACGAGCAGTACTTC. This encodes CASSVALESYEQYF.

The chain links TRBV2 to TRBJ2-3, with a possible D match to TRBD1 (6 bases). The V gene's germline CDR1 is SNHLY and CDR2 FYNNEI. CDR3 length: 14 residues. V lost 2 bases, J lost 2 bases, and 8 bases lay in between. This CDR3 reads CASSELGATDTQYF. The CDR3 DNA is TGTGCCAGCAGTGAACTGGGGGCCACAGATACGCAGTATTTT. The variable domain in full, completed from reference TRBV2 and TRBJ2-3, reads EPEVTQTPSHQVTQMGQEVILRCVPISNHLYFYWYRQILGQKVEFLVSFYNNEISEKSEIFDDQFSVERPDGSNFTLKIRSTKLEDSAMYFCASSELGATDTQYFGPGTRLTVL.

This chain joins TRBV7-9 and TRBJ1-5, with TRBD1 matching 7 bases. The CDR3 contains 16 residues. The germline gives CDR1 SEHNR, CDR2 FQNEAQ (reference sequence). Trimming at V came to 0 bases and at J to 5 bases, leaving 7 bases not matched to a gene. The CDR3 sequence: CASSLALGGGDQPQHF. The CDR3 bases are TGTGCCAGCAGCTTAGCCCTGGGAGGGGGCGATCAGCCCCAGCATTTT.

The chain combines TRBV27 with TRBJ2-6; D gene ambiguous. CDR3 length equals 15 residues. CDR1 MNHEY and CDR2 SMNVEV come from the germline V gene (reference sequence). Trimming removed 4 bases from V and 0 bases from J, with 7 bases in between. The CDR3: CASSWLPSGANVLTF. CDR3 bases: TGTGCCAGCAGTTGGCTTCCCTCTGGGGCCAACGTCCTGACTTTC. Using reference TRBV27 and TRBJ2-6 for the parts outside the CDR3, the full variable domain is EAQVTQNPRYLITVTGKKLTVTCSQNMNHEYMSWYRQDPGLGLRQIYYSMNVEVTDKGDVPEGYKVSRKEKRNFPLILESPSPNQTSLYFCASSWLPSGANVLTFGAGSRLTVL.

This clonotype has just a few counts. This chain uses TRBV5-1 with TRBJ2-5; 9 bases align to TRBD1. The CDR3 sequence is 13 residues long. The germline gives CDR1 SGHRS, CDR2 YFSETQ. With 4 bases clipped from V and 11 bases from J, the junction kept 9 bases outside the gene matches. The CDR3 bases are TGCGCCAGCAGCGTGGGACAGGGAAATGAGCAGTACTTC. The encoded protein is CASSVGQGNEQYF.

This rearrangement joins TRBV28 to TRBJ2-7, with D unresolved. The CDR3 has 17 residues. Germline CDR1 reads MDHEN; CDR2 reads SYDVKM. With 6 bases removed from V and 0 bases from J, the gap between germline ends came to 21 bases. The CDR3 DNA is TGTGCCAGCAGGCCATCCCTAATTGTGCCCGACTCCTACGAGCAGTACTTC. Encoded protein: CASRPSLIVPDSYEQYF.

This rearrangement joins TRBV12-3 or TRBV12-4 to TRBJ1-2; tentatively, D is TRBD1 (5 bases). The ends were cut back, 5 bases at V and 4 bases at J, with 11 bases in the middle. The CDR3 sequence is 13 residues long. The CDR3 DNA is TGTGCCAGCAGTCGACAGAGAGGCTATGGCTACACCTTC. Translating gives CASSRQRGYGYTF.

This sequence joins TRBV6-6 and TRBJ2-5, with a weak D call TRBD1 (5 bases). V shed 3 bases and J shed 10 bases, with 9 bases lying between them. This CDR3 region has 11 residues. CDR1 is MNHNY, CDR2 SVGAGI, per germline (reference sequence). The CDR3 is CASSYYQGQYF. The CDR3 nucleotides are TGTGCCAGCAGTTATTATCAGGGCCAGTACTTC.

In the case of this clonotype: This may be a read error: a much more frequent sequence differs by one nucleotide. The DNA for the CDR3 is TGCGCCAGCAGCCAAGCGGAAGGCACAGATACGCAGTATTTT. Protein sequence: CASSQAEGTDTQYF. The chain employs TRBV4-3 and TRBJ2-3, with D unresolved. The V gene's germline CDR1 is LGHNA and CDR2 YSLEER. The CDR3 is 14 amino acids. V dropped 1 base and J dropped 1 base, with 6 bases sitting between them.